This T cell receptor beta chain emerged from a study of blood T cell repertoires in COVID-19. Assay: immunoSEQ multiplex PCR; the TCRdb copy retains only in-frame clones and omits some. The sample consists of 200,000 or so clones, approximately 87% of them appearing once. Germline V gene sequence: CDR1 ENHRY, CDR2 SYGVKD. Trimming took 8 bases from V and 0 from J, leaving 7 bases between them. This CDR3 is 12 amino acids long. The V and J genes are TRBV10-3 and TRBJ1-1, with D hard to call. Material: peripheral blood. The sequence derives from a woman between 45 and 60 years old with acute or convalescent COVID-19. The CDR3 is CAIAAVNTEAFF. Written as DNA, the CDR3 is TGTGCCATCGCGGCTGTGAACACTGAAGCTTTCTTT.